This is a list of T cell receptor beta chains from one sample in a study of PD-1 blockade in classical Hodgkin lymphoma. Repertoires were generated with immunoSEQ multiplex PCR, while TCRdb's copy carries only in-frame clones and drops some. The profile covers around 58,000 clones, with around 90% appearing a single time and 9.7% taken by the ten largest. Sample: peripheral blood mononuclear cells (PBMCs), taken at baseline. The receptors stem from a human donor with classical Hodgkin lymphoma. CDR3s include the opening cysteine and the closing phenylalanine or tryptophan. The D gene is left open where the match is weak. Some rows mark clone size as missing; the rest say once, few, many or name a class of expanded clone.

TRBV19	-	TRBJ1-5	-	CASIERRGFNQPQHF	TGTGCCAGTATAGAGCGGCGGGGGTTTAATCAGCCCCAGCATTTT
TRBV15	-	TRBJ2-7	few	CATSEAGLVNEQYF	TGTGCCACCAGCGAAGCAGGGTTGGTCAACGAGCAGTACTTC
TRBV27	-	TRBJ2-1	-	CASSFSWQSAPNEQFF	TGTGCCAGCAGTTTCTCATGGCAATCGGCACCCAATGAGCAGTTCTTC
TRBV5-1	-	TRBJ1-4	-	CASSSAGRSNEKLFF	TGCGCCAGCAGCTCCGCAGGGCGGTCTAATGAAAAACTGTTTTTT
TRBV18	-	TRBJ1-2	few	CASSNQDSIYGYTF	TGTGCCAGCTCAAACCAGGACAGCATCTATGGCTACACCTTC
TRBV28	-	TRBJ2-7	-	CASSFLASAYEQYF	TGTGCCAGCAGCTTTCTAGCGTCCGCCTACGAGCAGTACTTC
TRBV7-9	-	TRBJ2-4	-	CRSKNIQYF	TGCAGGAGCAAAAACATTCAGTACTTC
TRBV5-5	-	TRBJ2-7	-	CASSFSDEQYF	TGTGCCAGCAGCTTTTCTGACGAGCAGTACTTC
TRBV30	TRBD2	TRBJ2-3	-	CAWSTGLAGEHTDTQYF	TGTGCCTGGAGTACTGGACTAGCGGGAGAACACACAGATACGCAGTATTTT
TRBV7-6	-	TRBJ1-4	-	CASSLLSYWETATNEKLFF	TGTGCCAGCAGCTTACTTTCCTACTGGGAGACGGCAACTAATGAAAAACTGTTTTTT
TRBV6-5	TRBD1	TRBJ1-1	-	CASSYRQGNTEAFF	TGTGCCAGCAGCTACCGACAGGGGAACACTGAAGCTTTCTTT
TRBV2	TRBD1	TRBJ2-7	-	CASSEGDRGGSEQYF	TGTGCCAGCAGTGAGGGTGACAGGGGGGGTTCCGAGCAGTACTTC
TRBV19	TRBD2	TRBJ2-2	once	CASTAGAGELFF	TGTGCCAGTACAGCGGGAGCCGGGGAGCTGTTTTTT
TRBV5-1	TRBD1	TRBJ1-4	-	CASNPGQGTNEKLFF	TGCGCCAGCAACCCCGGACAGGGTACTAATGAAAAACTGTTTTTT
TRBV27	-	TRBJ1-6	-	CASSLADRIDSPLHF	TGTGCCAGCAGTTTGGCCGACAGAATCGATTCACCCCTCCACTTT
TRBV19	TRBD1	TRBJ1-1	-	CASSLQGDTEAFF	TGTGCCAGTAGTCTCCAGGGGGACACTGAAGCTTTCTTT
TRBV27	-	TRBJ2-3	-	CASSFSDTDTQYF	TGTGCCAGCAGTTTTTCGGACACAGATACGCAGTATTTT
TRBV5-4	-	TRBJ2-3	-	CASTAERGSSDTQYF	TGTGCCAGCACTGCTGAGAGGGGGTCTTCAGATACGCAGTATTTT
TRBV7-6	TRBD2	TRBJ2-7	-	CASSLRPGGPDEQYF	TGTGCCAGCAGCCTACGGCCGGGAGGGCCCGACGAGCAGTACTTC
TRBV7-8	-	TRBJ2-7	-	CASSPQTGGYYEQYF	TGTGCCAGCAGCCCCCAAACCGGCGGCTACTACGAGCAGTACTTC
TRBV5-1	TRBD2	TRBJ2-1	-	CASSPVAGNEQFF	TGCGCCAGCAGCCCCGTAGCGGGGAATGAGCAGTTCTTC
TRBV5-4	TRBD2	TRBJ2-7	-	CASSSGTSGVSYEQYF	TGTGCCAGCAGCTCCGGGACTAGCGGGGTTTCCTACGAGCAGTACTTC
TRBV4-1	-	TRBJ2-3	-	CASSHPRGDTQYF	TGCGCCAGCAGCCACCCCCGTGGGGATACGCAGTATTTT
TRBV11-2	-	TRBJ1-1	-	CASSLDHLPTGAFF	TGTGCCAGCAGCTTAGACCACCTACCTACCGGAGCTTTCTTT
TRBV28	TRBD1	TRBJ1-6	-	CASSTPGTGLPSLHF	TGTGCCAGCAGTACTCCCGGGACAGGCCTCCCCTCCCTCCACTTT
TRBV4-1	-	TRBJ1-4	-	CASGPTGINEKLFF	TGCGCCAGCGGACCGACCGGTATTAATGAAAAACTGTTTTTT
TRBV9	-	TRBJ1-5	-	CASSVDSGRQPQHF	TGTGCCAGCAGCGTCGACTCAGGGCGTCAGCCCCAGCATTTT
TRBV5-1	TRBD1	TRBJ2-2	-	CASSWTGGKDTGELFF	TGCGCCAGCAGCTGGACAGGGGGCAAGGACACCGGGGAGCTGTTTTTT
TRBV15	-	TRBJ2-1	once	CATSRGIDTYNEQFF	TGTGCCACCAGCAGAGGAATCGACACCTACAATGAGCAGTTCTTC
TRBV29-1	TRBD1	TRBJ2-7	-	CSVQSAGQGSSYEQYF	TGCAGCGTTCAGTCGGCGGGACAGGGGAGCTCCTACGAGCAGTACTTC
TRBV11-2	TRBD1	TRBJ2-7	-	CASSLDGTGGREQYF	TGTGCCAGCAGCTTAGATGGGACAGGGGGCCGCGAGCAGTACTTC
TRBV5-5	TRBD2	TRBJ2-1	-	CASRAGRRYNEQFF	TGTGCCAGCAGAGCGGGGCGACGATACAATGAGCAGTTCTTC
TRBV10-3	TRBD2	TRBJ2-1	once	CAIMGLAYNEQFF	TGTGCCATCATGGGACTAGCTTACAATGAGCAGTTCTTC
TRBV5-8	-	TRBJ2-4	-	CASSSSWDIQYF	TGTGCCAGCAGCTCGTCGTGGGACATTCAGTACTTC
TRBV21-1	-	TRBJ2-7	-	CASSNTRQGLVQYF	TGTGCCAGCAGCAACACTCGACAGGGGCTGGTGCAGTACTTC
TRBV11-2	-	TRBJ2-1	once	CASSPAGLYNEQFF	TGTGCCAGCAGCCCAGCGGGTTTATACAATGAGCAGTTCTTC
TRBV19	TRBD1	TRBJ2-3	-	CARRGHLNTDTQYF	TGTGCCAGGAGGGGGCACCTAAACACAGATACGCAGTATTTT
TRBV27	-	TRBJ1-2	once	CASRRQAYGYTF	TGTGCCAGCAGACGACAGGCTTATGGCTACACCTTC
TRBV7-9	-	TRBJ1-5	-	CASSLVFGIGSNQPQHF	TGTGCCAGCAGCTTAGTTTTCGGAATCGGGTCTAATCAGCCCCAGCATTTT
TRBV6-6	-	TRBJ1-4	-	CASSYGEKLFF	TGTGCCAGCAGTTACGGGGAAAAACTGTTTTTT
TRBV5-1	TRBD2	TRBJ2-2	few	CASSPGLAGGTGELFF	TGCGCCAGCAGCCCCGGACTAGCGGGAGGTACCGGGGAGCTGTTTTTT
TRBV6-1	-	TRBJ1-3	-	CASSVVRNTIYF	TGTGCCAGCAGTGTCGTTAGAAACACCATATATTTT
TRBV7-9	-	TRBJ1-3	-	CASSLARFRNTIYF	TGTGCCAGCAGCTTAGCCCGCTTTCGGAACACCATATATTTT
TRBV2	TRBD1	TRBJ1-4	-	CASSYSGGDPEKLFF	TGTGCCAGCAGTTACTCAGGGGGCGACCCTGAAAAACTGTTTTTT
TRBV5-4	-	TRBJ2-2	-	CASSAPGTRYTGELFF	TGTGCCAGCAGCGCACCCGGGACAAGGTACACCGGGGAGCTGTTTTTT
TRBV14	TRBD1	TRBJ2-4	-	CASSQAMGQGSEGNIQYF	TGTGCCAGCAGCCAAGCTATGGGACAGGGGTCCGAAGGGAACATTCAGTACTTC
TRBV7-8	-	TRBJ2-7	-	CASSPGVVGAHGEQYF	TGTGCCAGCAGCCCGGGGGTGGTAGGGGCGCACGGCGAGCAGTACTTC
TRBV5-4	TRBD1	TRBJ2-3	-	CASSLGGQGKDTQYF	TGTGCCAGCAGCCTGGGGGGACAGGGTAAAGATACGCAGTATTTT
TRBV6-6	TRBD1	TRBJ1-1	-	CASRMRQGSNEAFF	TGTGCCAGCAGGATGAGACAGGGGTCGAATGAAGCTTTCTTT
TRBV27	-	TRBJ2-7	-	CASSFGTSYEQYF	TGTGCCAGCAGTTTCGGGACATCCTACGAGCAGTACTTC
TRBV11-1	-	TRBJ2-5	-	CASSSLPRGGQETQYF	TGTGCCAGCAGCTCATTGCCTAGGGGGGGGCAAGAGACCCAGTACTTC
TRBV5-1	TRBD1	TRBJ2-7	-	CASSLTPDRISYEQYF	TGCGCCAGCAGCTTGACCCCGGACAGGATCTCCTACGAGCAGTACTTC
TRBV7-6	-	TRBJ2-1	-	CASSLDVRSSYNEQFF	TGTGCCAGCAGCTTAGATGTGCGTAGCTCCTACAATGAGCAGTTCTTC